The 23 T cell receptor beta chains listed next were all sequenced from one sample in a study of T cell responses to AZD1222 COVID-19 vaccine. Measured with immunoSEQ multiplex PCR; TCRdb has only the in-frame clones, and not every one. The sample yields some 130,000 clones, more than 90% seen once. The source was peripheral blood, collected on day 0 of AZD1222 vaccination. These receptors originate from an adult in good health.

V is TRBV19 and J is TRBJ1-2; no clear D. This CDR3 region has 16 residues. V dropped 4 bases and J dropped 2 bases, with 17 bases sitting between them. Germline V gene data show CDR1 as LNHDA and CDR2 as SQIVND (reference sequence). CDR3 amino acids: CASSTGLGYLNYGYTF. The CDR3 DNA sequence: TGTGCCAGTAGTACCGGGCTAGGATATTTGAACTATGGCTACACCTTC.

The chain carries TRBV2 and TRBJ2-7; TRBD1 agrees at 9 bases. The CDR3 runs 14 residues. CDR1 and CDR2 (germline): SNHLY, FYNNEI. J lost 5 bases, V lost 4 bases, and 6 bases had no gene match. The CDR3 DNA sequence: TGTGCCAGCAGTGGAAGGGACAGGGTAGACGAGCAGTACTTC. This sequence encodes CASSGRDRVDEQYF.

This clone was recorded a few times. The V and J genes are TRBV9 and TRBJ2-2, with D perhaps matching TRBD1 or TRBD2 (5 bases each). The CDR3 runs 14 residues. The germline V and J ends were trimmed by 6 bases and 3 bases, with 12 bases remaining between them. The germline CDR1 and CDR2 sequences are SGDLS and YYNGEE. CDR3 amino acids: CASNGGDYTGELFF. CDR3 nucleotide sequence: TGTGCCAGCAATGGGGGTGATTACACCGGGGAGCTGTTTTTT.

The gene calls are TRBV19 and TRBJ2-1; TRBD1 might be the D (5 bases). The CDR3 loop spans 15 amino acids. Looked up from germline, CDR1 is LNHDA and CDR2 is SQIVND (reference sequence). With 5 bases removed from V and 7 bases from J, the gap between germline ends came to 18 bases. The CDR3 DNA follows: TGTGCCAGTAGTCCAACCCCCCTAAAGGGGAATGAGCAGTTCTTC. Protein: CASSPTPLKGNEQFF.

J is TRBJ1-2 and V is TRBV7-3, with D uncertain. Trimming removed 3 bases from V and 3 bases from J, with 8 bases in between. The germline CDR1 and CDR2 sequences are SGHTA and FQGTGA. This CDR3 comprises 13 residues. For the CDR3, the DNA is TGTGCCAGCAGCTTTGGGGTCGACTATGGCTACACCTTC. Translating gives CASSFGVDYGYTF.

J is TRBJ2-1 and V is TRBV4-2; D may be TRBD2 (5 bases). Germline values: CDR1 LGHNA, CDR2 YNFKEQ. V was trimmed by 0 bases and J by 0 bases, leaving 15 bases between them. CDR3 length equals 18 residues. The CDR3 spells CASSQDLVFGSSYNEQFF. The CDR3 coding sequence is TGTGCCAGCAGCCAAGATCTAGTCTTTGGGAGCTCCTACAATGAGCAGTTCTTC.

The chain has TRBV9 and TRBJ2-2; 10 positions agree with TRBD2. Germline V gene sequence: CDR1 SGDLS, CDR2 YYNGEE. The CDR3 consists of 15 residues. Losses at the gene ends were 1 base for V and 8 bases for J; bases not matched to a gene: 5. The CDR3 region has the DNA TGTGCCAGCAGCGTACTAGCGGGGGACGGGGGGGAGCTGTTTTTT. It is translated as CASSVLAGDGGELFF.

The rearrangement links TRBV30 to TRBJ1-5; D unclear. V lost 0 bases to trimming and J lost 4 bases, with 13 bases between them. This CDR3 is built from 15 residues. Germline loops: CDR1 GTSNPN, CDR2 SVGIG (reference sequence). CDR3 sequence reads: CAWSVRLAPNQPQHF. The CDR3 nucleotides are TGTGCCTGGAGTGTAAGGTTGGCCCCAAATCAGCCCCAGCATTTT.

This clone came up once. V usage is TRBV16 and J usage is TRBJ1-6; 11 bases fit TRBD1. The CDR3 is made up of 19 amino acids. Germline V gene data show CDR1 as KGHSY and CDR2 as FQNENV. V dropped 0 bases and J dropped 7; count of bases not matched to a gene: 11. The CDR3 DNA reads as TGTGCCAGCAGCCAATCCCGGGACAGGGGGAGTGTAATGAATTCACCCCTCCACTTT. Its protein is CASSQSRDRGSVMNSPLHF.

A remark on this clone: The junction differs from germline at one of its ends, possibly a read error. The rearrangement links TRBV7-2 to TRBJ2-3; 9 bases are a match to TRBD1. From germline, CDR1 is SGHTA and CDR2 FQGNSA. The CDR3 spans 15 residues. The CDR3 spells CASSLISYPGQGGSF. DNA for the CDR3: TGTGCCAGCAGCTTAATCTCCTATCCGGGACAGGGTGGTAGTTTT.

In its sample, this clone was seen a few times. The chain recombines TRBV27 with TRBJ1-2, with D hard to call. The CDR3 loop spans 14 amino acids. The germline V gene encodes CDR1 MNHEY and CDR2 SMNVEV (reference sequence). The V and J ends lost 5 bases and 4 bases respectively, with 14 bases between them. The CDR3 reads CASSPRSDFYGYTF. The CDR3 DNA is TGTGCCAGCAGTCCAAGATCTGATTTCTATGGCTACACCTTC.

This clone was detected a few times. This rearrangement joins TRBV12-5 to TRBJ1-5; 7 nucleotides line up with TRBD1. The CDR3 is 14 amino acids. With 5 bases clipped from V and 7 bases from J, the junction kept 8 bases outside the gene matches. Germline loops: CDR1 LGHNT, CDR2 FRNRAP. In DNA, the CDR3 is TGTGCTAGTGGTCCCGAGGGGGCGGGGCAGCCCCAGCATTTT. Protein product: CASGPEGAGQPQHF.

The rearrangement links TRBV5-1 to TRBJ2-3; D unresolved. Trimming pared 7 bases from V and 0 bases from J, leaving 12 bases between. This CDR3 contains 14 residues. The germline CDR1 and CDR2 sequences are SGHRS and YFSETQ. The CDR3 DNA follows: TGCGCCAGCTCTTCGGGTGCTAGCACAGATACGCAGTATTTT. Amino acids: CASSSGASTDTQYF.

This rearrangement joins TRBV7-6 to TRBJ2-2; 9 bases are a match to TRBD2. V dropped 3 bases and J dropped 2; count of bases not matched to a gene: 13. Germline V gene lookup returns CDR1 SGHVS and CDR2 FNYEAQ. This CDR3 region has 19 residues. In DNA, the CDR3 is TGTGCCAGCAGCTTTACGGGGGTAGCGGGGGTACTAAACACCGGGGAGCTGTTTTTT. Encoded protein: CASSFTGVAGVLNTGELFF.

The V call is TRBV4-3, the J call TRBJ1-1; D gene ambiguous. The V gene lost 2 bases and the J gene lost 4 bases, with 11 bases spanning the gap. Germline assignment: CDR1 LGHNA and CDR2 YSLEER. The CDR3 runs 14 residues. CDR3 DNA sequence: TGCGCCAGCAGCCAACACTTGGAGACCACTGAAGCTTTCTTT. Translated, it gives CASSQHLETTEAFF.

The CDR3 spells CSASVESSIQYF. In nucleotides, the CDR3 is TGCAGTGCTAGTGTGGAGTCGAGCATTCAGTACTTC. The chain employs TRBV20-1 and TRBJ2-4, with unresolved D. V lost 3 bases and J 9 bases, leaving 12 bases between the germline ends. This CDR3 comprises 12 residues. Germline V gene data show CDR1 as DFQATT and CDR2 as SNEGSKA (reference sequence).

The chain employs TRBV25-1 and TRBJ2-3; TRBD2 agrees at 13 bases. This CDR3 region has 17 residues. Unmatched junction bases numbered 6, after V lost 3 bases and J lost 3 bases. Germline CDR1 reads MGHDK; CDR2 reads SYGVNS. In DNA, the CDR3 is TGTGCCAGCAGTGATGGACTAGCGGGGGTCGGGACAGATACGCAGTATTTT. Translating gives CASSDGLAGVGTDTQYF.

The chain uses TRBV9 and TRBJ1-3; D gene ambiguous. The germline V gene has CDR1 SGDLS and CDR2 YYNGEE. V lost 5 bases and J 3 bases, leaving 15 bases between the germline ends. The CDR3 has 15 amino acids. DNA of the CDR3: TGTGCCAGCAGGATCAGGAAAGATTATGGAAACACCATATATTTT. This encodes CASRIRKDYGNTIYF.

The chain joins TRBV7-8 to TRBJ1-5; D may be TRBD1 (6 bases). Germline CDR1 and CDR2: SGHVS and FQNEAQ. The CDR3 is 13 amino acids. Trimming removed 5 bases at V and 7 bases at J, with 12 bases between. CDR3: CASSRGHAQPQHF. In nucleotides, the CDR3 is TGTGCCAGCAGCCGGGGACACGCACAGCCCCAGCATTTT.

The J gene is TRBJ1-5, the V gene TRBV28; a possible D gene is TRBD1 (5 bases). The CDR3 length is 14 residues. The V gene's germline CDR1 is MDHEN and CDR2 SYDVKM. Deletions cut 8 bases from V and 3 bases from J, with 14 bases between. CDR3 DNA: TGTGCCAGCCATCGGGACGGATACAATCAGCCCCAGCATTTT. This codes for CASHRDGYNQPQHF. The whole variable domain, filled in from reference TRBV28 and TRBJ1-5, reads DVKVTQSSRYLVKRTGEKVFLECVQDMDHENMFWYRQDPGLGLRLIYFSYDVKMKEKGDIPEGYSVSREKKERFSLILESASTNQTSMYLCASHRDGYNQPQHFGDGTRLSIL.

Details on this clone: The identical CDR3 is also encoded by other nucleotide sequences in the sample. Here the CDR3 DNA reads TGTGCCAGCAGCTTAGCAGGCAGCTCCTACGAGCAGTACTTC. Translation gives CASSLAGSSYEQYF. The chain carries TRBV11-2 and TRBJ2-7; no clear D. Germline V gene lookup returns CDR1 SGHAT and CDR2 FQNNGV. The CDR3 covers 14 residues. Trimming took 1 base from V and 0 from J, leaving 7 bases between them.

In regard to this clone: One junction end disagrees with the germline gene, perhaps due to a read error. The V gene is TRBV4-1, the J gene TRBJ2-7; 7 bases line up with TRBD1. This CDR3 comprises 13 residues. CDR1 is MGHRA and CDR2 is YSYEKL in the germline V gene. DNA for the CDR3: TGCGCCAGCAGCCAAGACAGATATTGGGGACAGATCTTC. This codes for CASSQDRYWGQIF.

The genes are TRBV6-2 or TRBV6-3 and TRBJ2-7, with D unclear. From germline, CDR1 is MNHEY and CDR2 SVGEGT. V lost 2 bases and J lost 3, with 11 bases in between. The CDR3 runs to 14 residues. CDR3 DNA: TGTGCCAGCAGTTACGGCCACGAGATCTACGAGCAGTACTTC. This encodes CASSYGHEIYEQYF.